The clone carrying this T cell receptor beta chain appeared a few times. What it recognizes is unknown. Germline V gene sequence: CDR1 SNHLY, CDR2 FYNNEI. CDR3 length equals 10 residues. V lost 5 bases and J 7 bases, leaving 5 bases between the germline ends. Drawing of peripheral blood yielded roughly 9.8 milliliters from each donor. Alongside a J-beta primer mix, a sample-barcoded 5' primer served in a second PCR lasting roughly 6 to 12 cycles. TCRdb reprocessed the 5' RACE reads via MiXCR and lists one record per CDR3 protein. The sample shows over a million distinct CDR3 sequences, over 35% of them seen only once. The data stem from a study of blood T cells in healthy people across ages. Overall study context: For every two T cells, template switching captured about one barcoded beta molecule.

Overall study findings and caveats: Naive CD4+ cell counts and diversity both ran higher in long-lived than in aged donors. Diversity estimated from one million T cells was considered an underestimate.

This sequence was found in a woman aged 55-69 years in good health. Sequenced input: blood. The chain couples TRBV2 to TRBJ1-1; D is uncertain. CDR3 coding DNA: TGTGCCAGCAGTTCCGGTGAAGCTTTCTTT. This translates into CASSSGEAFF.